The 22 T cell receptor beta chains presented below share a single source sample, sequenced in a study of T cell responses to AZD1222 COVID-19 vaccine. Profiled with immunoSEQ multiplex PCR; TCRdb holds only in-frame clones, not every one. The data show about 120,000 clones, with more than 80% seen just once and around 3.8% held by the top ten. Sample: peripheral blood, taken 28 days after the second dose of the MenACWY control vaccine. These receptors came from an adult who received the MenACWY meningococcal vaccine as a control.

The J gene is TRBJ2-7, the V gene TRBV6-5; D uncertain. V was cut by 7 bases and J by 7 bases, with 23 bases left in between. The CDR3 runs 15 residues. Germline values: CDR1 MNHEY, CDR2 SVGAGI. The CDR3 sequence is CASIKESQTLREQYF. The CDR3 DNA reads as TGTGCCAGCATTAAAGAGTCTCAGACCCTACGAGAGCAGTACTTC.

V usage is TRBV4-2 and J usage is TRBJ2-2, with a tentative D call TRBD2 (5 bases). V lost 0 bases and J 1 base, leaving 9 bases between the germline ends. The CDR3 consists of 16 residues. Germline values: CDR1 LGHNA, CDR2 YNFKEQ. In DNA form, the CDR3 reads TGTGCCAGCAGCCAAGAGGCTAGCCTGAACACCGGGGAGCTGTTTTTT. As protein: CASSQEASLNTGELFF.

This sequence joins TRBV30 and TRBJ1-3; D gene uncertain. The V gene lost 0 bases and the J gene lost 4 bases, with 13 bases spanning the gap. Germline V CDR1 and CDR2: GTSNPN, SVGIG (reference sequence). The CDR3 runs to 15 residues. CDR3 loop: CAWSVLASRGNTIYF. The CDR3 nucleotides read TGTGCCTGGAGTGTACTGGCTTCTAGGGGAAACACCATATATTTT.

This sequence joins TRBV28 and TRBJ1-5; tentative D call: TRBD1 (5 bases). Between the trimmed V and J ends, which lost 3 bases and 5 bases, there was a span of 8 bases. CDR1 is MDHEN, CDR2 SYDVKM, per germline. The length of the CDR3 is 13 residues. In DNA form, the CDR3 reads TGTGCCAGCAGTTTCGGGGCTTATCAGCCCCAGCATTTT. Protein sequence: CASSFGAYQPQHF.

The V call is TRBV5-5, the J call TRBJ1-1; D gene ambiguous. Per the germline V gene, CDR1 is SGHKS and CDR2 is YYEKEE (reference sequence). V was shortened by 0 bases and J by 6 bases, with 12 bases between the two germline ends. CDR3 size: 14 residues. CDR3 sequence reads: CASSLEQSGAEAFF. CDR3 nucleotides: TGTGCCAGCAGCTTGGAGCAGAGCGGCGCTGAAGCTTTCTTT.

The chain carries TRBV4-2 and TRBJ1-2; 10 positions agree with TRBD1. The CDR3 extends over 15 amino acids. V shed 2 bases, J shed 7 bases, and the junction held 7 bases outside the gene matches. Germline V lookup: CDR1 LGHNA, CDR2 YNFKEQ. The CDR3 bases are TGTGCCAGCAGCCAACCGACAGGGGGCCTGGGTGGCTACACCTTC. Residues: CASSQPTGGLGGYTF.

In nucleotides, the CDR3 is TGCGCCAGCAGTGATCGGGGACGGGCCCCCGAGACCCAGTACTTC. It translates to CASSDRGRAPETQYF. The chain couples TRBV10-2 to TRBJ2-5, with D possibly called TRBD1 or TRBD2 (5 bases each). Germline lookup yields CDR1 WSHSY and CDR2 SAAADI. This CDR3 is 15 amino acids long. The V gene lost 3 bases and the J gene lost 5 bases, with 16 bases spanning the gap.

V is TRBV28 and J is TRBJ2-2; TRBD1 matches at 7 bases. Germline CDR1 is MDHEN and CDR2 is SYDVKM. The CDR3 runs to 16 residues. The junction had 9 bases not matched to a gene; V was cut back by 5 bases and J by 3 bases. CDR3 DNA: TGTGCCAGCAGTCCTCGGTACAGGGGTTACACCGGGGAGCTGTTTTTT. Protein product: CASSPRYRGYTGELFF. The full variable domain, rest sourced from reference TRBV28 and TRBJ2-2, is DVKVTQSSRYLVKRTGEKVFLECVQDMDHENMFWYRQDPGLGLRLIYFSYDVKMKEKGDIPEGYSVSREKKERFSLILESASTNQTSMYLCASSPRYRGYTGELFFGEGSRLTVL.

The chain has TRBV6-2 or TRBV6-3 and TRBJ2-2; D is unclear. There are 12 residues in the CDR3. Looked up from germline, CDR1 is MNHEY and CDR2 is SVGEGT. Trimming shortened V by 6 bases and J by 2 bases, and 4 bases separated the two germline ends. Here the CDR3 DNA reads TGTGCCAGCAGCTCCAACACCGGGGAGCTGTTTTTT. It codes for CASSSNTGELFF.

The chain links TRBV7-8 to TRBJ2-4; 11 positions agree with TRBD1. The CDR3 extends over 17 amino acids. Per germline, CDR1 SGHVS and CDR2 FQNEAQ. V trimming: 3 bases; J trimming: 0 bases; junction bases outside the gene matches: 4. CDR3 DNA sequence: TGTGCCAGCAGCTTTGGGACAGGGGGTCTAGCCAAAAACATTCAGTACTTC. This translates into CASSFGTGGLAKNIQYF.

In its sample, this clone is medium-sized. CDR3 residues: CASYGRGKDTGELFF. The CDR3 nucleotides are TGTGCCAGCTACGGGAGAGGGAAGGACACCGGGGAGCTGTTTTTT. The genes are TRBV19 and TRBJ2-2; possible D gene TRBD2, 6 bases. The CDR3 contains 15 residues. Germline CDR1 and CDR2: LNHDA and SQIVND (reference sequence). V was trimmed by 9 bases and J by 3 bases, leaving 17 bases between them. The whole variable domain, remainder taken from reference TRBV19 and TRBJ2-2, is DGGITQSPKYLFRKEGQNVTLSCEQNLNHDAMYWYRQDPGQGLRLIYYSQIVNDFQKGDIAEGYSVSREKKESFPLTVTSAQKNPTAFYLCASYGRGKDTGELFFGEGSRLTVL.

V is TRBV5-4 and J is TRBJ1-2; TRBD1 matches at 11 bases. Unmatched junction bases numbered 2, after V lost 0 bases and J lost 4 bases. Germline V gene data show CDR1 as SGHNT and CDR2 as YYREEE (reference sequence). The CDR3 is 15 amino acids. The CDR3, as DNA: TGTGCCAGCAGCTTGGGGACAGGGGGCGCCTATGGCTACACCTTC. The encoded protein is CASSLGTGGAYGYTF. The full variable domain, completed using reference TRBV5-4 and TRBJ1-2, is ETGVTQSPTHLIKTRGQQVTLRCSSQSGHNTVSWYQQALGQGPQFIFQYYREEENGRGNFPPRFSGLQFPNYSSELNVNALELDDSALYLCASSLGTGGAYGYTFGSGTRLTVV.

This chain links TRBV5-1 with TRBJ2-7; D call uncertain. The CDR3 runs 12 residues. The germline V gene has CDR1 SGHRS and CDR2 YFSETQ. Deletions cut 1 base from V and 3 bases from J, with 5 bases between. In DNA form, the CDR3 reads TGCGCCAGCAGCTTGCCTAGCTACGAGCAGTACTTC. This codes for CASSLPSYEQYF.

This chain connects TRBV28 to TRBJ2-1; no firm D call. The CDR3 runs 12 residues. Germline loops: CDR1 MDHEN, CDR2 SYDVKM. V gave up 3 bases and J gave up 8 bases, with 8 bases separating them. CDR3 sequence: CASSLYTDEQFF. CDR3 nucleotide sequence: TGTGCCAGCAGTTTGTATACAGATGAGCAGTTCTTC.

The CDR3: CSVGATQNTEAFF. The CDR3 region has the DNA TGCAGCGTTGGGGCCACTCAGAACACTGAAGCTTTCTTT. The gene calls are TRBV29-1 and TRBJ1-1; no firm D call. The V end lost 4 bases, the J end lost 1 base, and 10 bases lay between the germline ends. The CDR3 is made up of 13 amino acids. Per the germline V gene, CDR1 is SQVTM and CDR2 is ANQGSEA.

This chain connects TRBV24-1 to TRBJ2-1, with D unclear. Trimming pared 6 bases from V and 0 bases from J, leaving 8 bases between. Germline V gives CDR1 KGHDR, CDR2 SFDVKD. The CDR3 is 14 residues long. The CDR3 DNA follows: TGTGCCACCAGTCGCGGTTTCTCCTACAATGAGCAGTTCTTC. This gives the protein CATSRGFSYNEQFF.

The rearrangement uses TRBV19 and TRBJ2-1; D is unclear. Germline CDR1 and CDR2: LNHDA and SQIVND (reference sequence). Trimming removed 2 bases at V and 7 bases at J, with 9 bases between. The CDR3 runs to 13 residues. This CDR3 reads CASSIRAANEQFF. The CDR3 region has the DNA TGTGCCAGTAGTATAAGGGCGGCGAATGAGCAGTTCTTC.

This rearrangement joins TRBV3-1 (or the pseudogene TRBV3-2) to TRBJ2-5; 9 positions match TRBD2. The CDR3 covers 17 residues. Trimming at V came to 3 bases and at J to 7 bases, leaving 15 bases not matched to a gene. CDR1 is LGHDT and CDR2 is YNNKEL in the germline V gene (reference sequence). CDR3 loop: CASSHRLAVSMTWTQYF. CDR3 coding DNA: TGTGCCAGCAGCCATCGACTAGCGGTCAGTATGACGTGGACCCAGTACTTC.

This clone was seen more than once but under ten times. V gene TRBV5-4 combines with J gene TRBJ2-3, with D possibly matching TRBD1 (6 bases). Germline CDR1 reads SGHNT; CDR2 reads YYREEE (reference sequence). Trimming shortened V by 3 bases and J by 1 base, and 9 bases separated the two germline ends. This CDR3 is 14 amino acids long. CDR3 sequence reads: CASSSGVRTDTQYF. CDR3 DNA: TGTGCCAGCAGCTCAGGGGTTCGCACAGATACGCAGTATTTT.

The chain combines TRBV27 with TRBJ2-1; TRBD1 or TRBD2 may be the D gene (5 bases each). Germline V lookup: CDR1 MNHEY, CDR2 SMNVEV (reference sequence). The CDR3 is 12 residues long. The CDR3 here is CVVGGSYNEQFF. CDR3 nucleotide sequence: TGTGTCGTTGGGGGTTCCTACAATGAGCAGTTCTTC.

The CDR3 region is CASRRTGGYSNQPQHF. In DNA, the CDR3 is TGTGCCAGCAGGCGGACAGGAGGATATAGCAATCAGCCCCAGCATTTT. The chain combines TRBV3-1 (or the pseudogene TRBV3-2) with TRBJ1-5, with 7 bases matching TRBD1. Germline CDR1 is LGHDT and CDR2 is YNNKEL (reference sequence). J lost 0 bases, V lost 6 bases, and 8 bases had no gene match. CDR3 length equals 16 residues.

The chain has TRBV7-8 and TRBJ2-3, with D possibly being TRBD2 (6 bases). The CDR3 is 14 residues long. The germline V gene encodes CDR1 SGHVS and CDR2 FQNEAQ. V was shortened by 0 bases and J by 3 bases, with 7 bases between the two germline ends. The CDR3 protein is CASSLAGGTDTQYF. The CDR3 DNA reads TGTGCCAGCAGCTTAGCCGGAGGGACAGATACGCAGTATTTT.